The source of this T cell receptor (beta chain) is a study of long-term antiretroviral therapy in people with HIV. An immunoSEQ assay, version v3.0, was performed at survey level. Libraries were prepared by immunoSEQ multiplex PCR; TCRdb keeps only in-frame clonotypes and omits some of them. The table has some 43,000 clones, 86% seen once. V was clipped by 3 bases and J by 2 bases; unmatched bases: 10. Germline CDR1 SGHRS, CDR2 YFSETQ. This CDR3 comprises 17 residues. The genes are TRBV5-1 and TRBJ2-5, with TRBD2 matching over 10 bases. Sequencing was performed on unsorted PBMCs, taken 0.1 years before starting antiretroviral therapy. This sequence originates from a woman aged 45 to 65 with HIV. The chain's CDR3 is CASSSRVSGGRQETQYF. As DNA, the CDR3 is TGCGCCAGCAGCTCAAGGGTTAGCGGGGGGCGTCAAGAGACCCAGTACTTC.